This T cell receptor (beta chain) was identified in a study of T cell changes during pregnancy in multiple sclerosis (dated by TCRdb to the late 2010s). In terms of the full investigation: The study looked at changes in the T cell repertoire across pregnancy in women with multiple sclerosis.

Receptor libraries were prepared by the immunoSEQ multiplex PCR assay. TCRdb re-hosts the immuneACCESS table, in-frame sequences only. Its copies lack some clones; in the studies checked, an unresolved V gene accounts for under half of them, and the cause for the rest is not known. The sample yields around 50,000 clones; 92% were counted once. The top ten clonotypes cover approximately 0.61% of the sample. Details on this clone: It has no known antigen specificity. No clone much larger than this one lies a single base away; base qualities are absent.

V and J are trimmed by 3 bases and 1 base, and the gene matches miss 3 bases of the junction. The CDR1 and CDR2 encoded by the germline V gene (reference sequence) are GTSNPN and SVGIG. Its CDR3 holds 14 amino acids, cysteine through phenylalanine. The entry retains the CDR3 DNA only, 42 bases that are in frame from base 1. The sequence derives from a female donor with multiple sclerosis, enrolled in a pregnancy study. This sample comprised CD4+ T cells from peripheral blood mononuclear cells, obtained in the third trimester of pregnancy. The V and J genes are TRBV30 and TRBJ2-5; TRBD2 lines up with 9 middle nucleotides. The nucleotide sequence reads TGTGCCTGGAGGCGGGAGGGCCCCCAAGAGACCCAGTACTTC. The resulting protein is CAWRREGPQETQYF. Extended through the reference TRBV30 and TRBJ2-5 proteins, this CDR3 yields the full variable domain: SQTIHQWPATLVQPVGSPLSLECTVEGTSNPNLYWYRQAAGRGLQLLFYSVGIGQISSEVPQNLSASRPQDRQFILSSKKLLLSDSGFYLCAWRREGPQETQYFGPGTRLLVL.